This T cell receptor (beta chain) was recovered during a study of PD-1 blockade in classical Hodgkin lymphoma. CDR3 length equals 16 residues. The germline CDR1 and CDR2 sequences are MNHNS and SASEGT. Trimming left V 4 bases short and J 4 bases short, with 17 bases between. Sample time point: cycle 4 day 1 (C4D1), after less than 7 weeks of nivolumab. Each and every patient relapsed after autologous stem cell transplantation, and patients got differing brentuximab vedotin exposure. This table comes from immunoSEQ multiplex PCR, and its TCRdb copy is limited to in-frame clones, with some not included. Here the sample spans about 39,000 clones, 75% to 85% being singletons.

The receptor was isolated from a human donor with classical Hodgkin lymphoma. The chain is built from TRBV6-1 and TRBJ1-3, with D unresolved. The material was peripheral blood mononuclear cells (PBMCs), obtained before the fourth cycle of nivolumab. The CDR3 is CASSVLSPRRGNTIYF. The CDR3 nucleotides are TGTGCCAGCAGTGTCTTGTCTCCCCGAAGAGGAAACACCATATATTTT.